This TCR beta chain was sequenced for a study of blood T cells in healthy people across ages. Next came a second PCR, run for about 7 to 12 cycles, which used a sample-barcoded 5' primer along with a J-beta primer mix. Each CDR3 protein gets one entry after TCRdb re-called the 5' RACE reads with MiXCR. The sample holds more than 750,000 distinct CDR3 sequences, 25% to 35% seen once. The germline V gene encodes CDR1 MNHEY and CDR2 SVGAGI. The germline V and J ends were trimmed by 10 bases and 4 bases, with 10 bases remaining between them. The CDR3 extends over 11 amino acids. These data also formed part of another study, on T cells of mothers and their children.

The sequence came from a woman aged 40 to 50 in good health. V usage is TRBV6-5 and J usage is TRBJ1-1, with a possible D match to TRBD1 (6 bases). What was sequenced was blood. As DNA, the CDR3 is TGTGCCACGACAGGTGGCACTGAAGCTTTCTTT. This translates into CATTGGTEAFF.